This TCR beta chain was recorded in a study of beta chain features in type 1 diabetes. Germline CDR1 KGHSH, CDR2 LQKENI. V lost 4 bases and J lost 2, with 20 bases in between. CDR3 length: 17 residues. Every bit of the isolated RNA underwent reverse transcription, so sequencing read expressed TCRB transcripts. Libraries were prepared by immunoSEQ multiplex PCR; TCRdb keeps only in-frame clonotypes and omits some of them. The data contain fewer than 500,000 clones, 14% of them seen just once; the ten biggest clones take up approximately 0.035%. Comments on this clone: The antigen is not known.

Cells sorted by CD45RO/CCR7/CD25/CD127/CD95/CD27 comprised CD4+ naive, central memory, regulatory and stem cell-like memory cells. The authors obtained over 95% purity in all sorted populations. Whole-study results and caveats: Possibly, sequencing cDNA over-represented cells that had high TCR expression levels. It was among patients, rather than healthy donors, that naive, central memory and Treg TCRB repertoires appeared more similar.

Sequenced material: naive CD4+ T cells from blood. This chain connects TRBV18 to TRBJ2-5; D is possibly TRBD2 (6 bases). The clonotype was recovered from a man younger than 45 in good health. The CDR3 DNA reads as TGTGCCAGCTCACAGCGGCATGCGGCGGGAAAACAAGAGACCCAGTACTTC. Translating gives CASSQRHAAGKQETQYF.